The 22 T cell receptor beta chains below come from one sample, sequenced in a study of CD8+CD57+ T cells in acquired aplastic anemia. According to the study, genomic DNA was the template for TCR beta VDJ and CDR3 profiling. MiXCR, run by TCRdb on the reads, gives a single entry per CDR3 protein. The table shows about 70,000 distinct CDR3 sequences, with approximately 54% occurring only once. Material: sorted CD4+, CD8+, or CD8+CD57+ T cells (not recorded which) from PBMCs. The receptor source for this set is a human donor in good health, serving as a control.

This clonotype appeared many times. The rearrangement links TRBV14 to TRBJ1-1, with D perhaps matching TRBD1 (5 bases). The CDR3 is made up of 15 amino acids. Deletions cut 4 bases from V and 2 bases from J, with 14 bases between. Germline CDR1 and CDR2: SGHDN and FVKESK. The CDR3 protein is CASSRFGRENTEAFF. The CDR3 nucleotides are TGTGCCAGCAGCCGTTTCGGCAGGGAAAACACTGAAGCTTTCTTT.

In this sample, this clonotype turned up a few times. A much bigger clone sits one base away, suggesting this may be a read error. The chain couples TRBV12-3 or TRBV12-4 to TRBJ2-1, with TRBD1 matching over 9 bases. CDR3 length: 14 amino acids. CDR3 bases: TGTGCCAGCAGTTTGACAGGGGGTTCAAATGAGCGGTTCTTC. Its protein product is CASSLTGGSNERFF.

This clonotype has at least ten counts. The rearrangement joins TRBV27 to TRBJ1-2, with a tentative D call TRBD1 (6 bases). The germline V and J ends were trimmed by 4 bases and 1 base, with 22 bases remaining between them. The CDR3 loop spans 18 amino acids. The germline gives CDR1 MNHEY, CDR2 SMNVEV (reference sequence). The CDR3 loop is CASSSRYEGHLGNYGYTF. The CDR3 DNA sequence: TGTGCCAGCAGTTCTCGCTACGAGGGACATCTGGGTAACTATGGCTACACCTTC.

The chain uses TRBV9 and TRBJ2-1, with 7 bases aligning to TRBD1. Germline CDR1 is SGDLS and CDR2 is YYNGEE. The CDR3 has 14 amino acids. V shed 3 bases, J shed 7 bases, and the junction held 7 bases outside the gene matches. The CDR3 DNA follows: TGTGCCAGCAGCGAGACAGGGCTCGGTAATGAGCAGTTCTTC. Translating it yields CASSETGLGNEQFF.

This clonotype was recorded many times. This chain joins TRBV7-9 and TRBJ1-1; tentative D call: TRBD1 (6 bases). V shed 5 bases and J shed 1 base, with 8 bases lying between them. The CDR3 runs 13 residues. In germline, CDR1 is SEHNR, CDR2 FQNEAQ (reference sequence). The CDR3 sequence is CASSPQGNTEAFF. CDR3 in DNA: TGTGCCAGCAGCCCACAGGGGAACACTGAAGCTTTCTTT.

This clonotype has ten or more counts. The chain recombines TRBV11-2 with TRBJ2-7; possibly TRBD2 for D (5 bases). V was cut by 10 bases and J by 5 bases, with 21 bases left in between. Germline loops: CDR1 SGHAT, CDR2 FQNNGV. The CDR3 has 14 residues. CDR3 protein: CATENEGVRNEQYF. For the CDR3, the DNA is TGTGCCACCGAGAATGAGGGAGTACGAAACGAGCAGTACTTC.

The V and J genes are TRBV5-1 and TRBJ1-1; 7 nucleotides match TRBD1. This CDR3 is 15 amino acids long. V trimming: 5 bases; J trimming: 4 bases; junction bases outside the gene matches: 11. Looked up from germline, CDR1 is SGHRS and CDR2 is YFSETQ. CDR3 amino acids: CASSYTGSGGTEAFF. DNA for the CDR3: TGCGCCAGCAGTTATACAGGTTCAGGGGGCACTGAAGCTTTCTTT.

The J gene is TRBJ1-1, the V gene TRBV11-1, with a possible D match to TRBD1 (6 bases). Per the germline V gene, CDR1 is SGHAT and CDR2 is FQDESV (reference sequence). The V end lost 5 bases, the J end lost 3 bases, and 10 bases lay between the germline ends. There are 13 residues in the CDR3. The CDR3 is CASSLTGHTEAFF. The DNA for the CDR3 is TGTGCCAGCAGCCTTACAGGGCACACTGAAGCTTTCTTT.

This chain links TRBV20-1 with TRBJ1-1, with D perhaps TRBD1 (5 bases). CDR3 length: 15 residues. The V and J ends lost 3 bases and 5 bases respectively, with 19 bases between them. Germline V gene data show CDR1 as DFQATT and CDR2 as SNEGSKA (reference sequence). The CDR3: CSASHRAGLRTEAFF. In DNA form, the CDR3 reads TGCAGTGCTAGTCATAGGGCAGGGCTGAGGACTGAAGCTTTCTTT.

This clonotype qualifies as medium-sized (0.01 to 0.1%). The rearrangement uses TRBV10-3 and TRBJ2-7, with 7 bases aligning to TRBD1. Germline V gives CDR1 ENHRY, CDR2 SYGVKD. V lost 4 bases, J lost 2 bases, and 8 bases stayed unmatched. The CDR3 consists of 15 residues. The CDR3 sequence is CAISVTGTATYEQYF. As DNA, the CDR3 is TGTGCCATCAGTGTTACGGGGACAGCTACCTACGAGCAGTACTTC.

V and J are TRBV4-1 and TRBJ1-2; D is undetermined. In germline, CDR1 is MGHRA, CDR2 YSYEKL. The length of the CDR3 is 15 residues. V gave up 0 bases and J gave up 2 bases, with 10 bases separating them. The CDR3 protein is CASSQDRNSNYGYTF. CDR3 DNA sequence: TGCGCCAGCAGCCAAGATCGAAACAGCAACTATGGCTACACCTTC.

This clonotype was seen ten or more times. This may come from a read error, since a much larger clone is one base off. This chain joins TRBV7-2 and TRBJ2-7, with D possibly matching TRBD1 (6 bases). The CDR3 length is 15 residues. The germline CDR1 and CDR2 sequences are SGHTA and FQGNSA. CDR3 amino acids: CAGSLFRGFPYEQYF. The CDR3 nucleotides read TGTGCCGGCAGCTTATTCAGGGGTTTTCCTTACGAGCAGTACTTC.

The chain's CDR3 is CAISESYSYTDTQYF. The CDR3 region has the DNA TGTGCCATCAGTGAGTCGTACAGCTACACAGATACGCAGTATTTT. V usage is TRBV10-3 and J usage is TRBJ2-3; D unclear. The CDR3 consists of 15 residues. V was trimmed by 0 bases and J by 2 bases, leaving 9 bases between them. Looked up from germline, CDR1 is ENHRY and CDR2 is SYGVKD.

This chain uses TRBV9 with TRBJ1-3, with D unresolved. Germline lookup yields CDR1 SGDLS and CDR2 YYNGEE. The CDR3 runs 15 residues. Trimming left V 2 bases short and J 1 base short, with 10 bases between. The CDR3 DNA reads as TGTGCCAGCAGCGTGGACGGTTTGTCTGGAAACACCATATATTTT. Amino acid sequence: CASSVDGLSGNTIYF.

The V call is TRBV7-2, the J call TRBJ1-2; TRBD1 might be the D (6 bases). Germline assignment: CDR1 SGHTA and CDR2 FQGNSA. V lost 5 bases to trimming and J lost 4 bases, with 17 bases between them. The CDR3 has 15 residues. This CDR3 is CASSPHRATSYGYTF. As DNA, the CDR3 is TGTGCCAGCAGCCCTCACAGGGCCACCAGCTATGGCTACACCTTC.

The rearrangement links TRBV2 to TRBJ2-7, with 7 bases identical to TRBD1. V shed 6 bases, J shed 4 bases, and the junction held 15 bases outside the gene matches. The CDR3 spans 16 residues. Germline V CDR1 and CDR2: SNHLY, FYNNEI. CDR3 loop: CASSYDVQGTAYEQYF. As DNA, the CDR3 is TGTGCCAGCAGCTACGATGTTCAGGGGACAGCATACGAGCAGTACTTC.

This clonotype was seen many times. V gene TRBV18 combines with J gene TRBJ2-7; either TRBD1 or TRBD2 may fit D (5 bases each). This CDR3 is built from 13 residues. The germline CDR1 and CDR2 sequences are KGHSH and LQKENI. The ends were cut back, 5 bases at V and 0 bases at J, with 8 bases in the middle. The CDR3 DNA follows: TGTGCCAGCTCAGGGACCACCTCCTACGAGCAGTACTTC. Residues: CASSGTTSYEQYF.

The gene calls are TRBV7-9 and TRBJ2-1, with 12 bases lining up with TRBD2. Germline lookup yields CDR1 SEHNR and CDR2 FQNEAQ (reference sequence). With 6 bases clipped from V and 3 bases from J, the junction kept 6 bases outside the gene matches. The CDR3 is 16 amino acids. This CDR3 is CASSVLAGGLYNEQFF. The CDR3 coding sequence is TGTGCCAGCAGTGTTCTAGCGGGGGGGCTCTACAATGAGCAGTTCTTC.

This clonotype occurred once. The chain links TRBV19 to TRBJ2-3; TRBD1 matches 7 bases. CDR1 is LNHDA and CDR2 is SQIVND in the germline V gene (reference sequence). This CDR3 is built from 15 residues. V lost 6 bases and J lost 1; bases outside the gene matches: 7. Here the CDR3 reads CASSTDRRGTDTQYF. DNA of the CDR3: TGTGCCAGTAGCACGGACAGGCGGGGCACAGATACGCAGTATTTT.

The chain joins TRBV20-1 to TRBJ2-1; the match to TRBD2 covers 11 bases. This CDR3 is 16 amino acids long. V trimming: 4 bases; J trimming: 4 bases; junction bases outside the gene matches: 9. The germline V gene encodes CDR1 DFQATT and CDR2 SNEGSKA (reference sequence). The CDR3 nucleotides are TGCAGTGCTACATACACTAGCGGGAGTGCTTACAATGAGCAGTTCTTC. It encodes CSATYTSGSAYNEQFF.

This clonotype was detected many times. CDR3 DNA: TGTGCCAGCAGCCAAGATGGGAGGGGGCAAGTGGTTAAGACTGAAGCTTTCTTT. It translates to CASSQDGRGQVVKTEAFF. The chain joins TRBV14 to TRBJ1-1, with 7 bases identical to TRBD1. The ends lost 0 bases at V and 5 bases at J; junction bases unmatched: 15. The germline CDR1 and CDR2 sequences are SGHDN and FVKESK. The CDR3 consists of 18 residues.

This chain joins TRBV7-9 and TRBJ2-1; D may be TRBD2 (6 bases). CDR3 length: 12 amino acids. Germline CDR1 and CDR2: SEHNR and FQNEAQ (reference sequence). Trimming removed 9 bases at V and 4 bases at J, with 10 bases between. The CDR3 nucleotides read TGTGCCAGTAATAGCGGATACAATGAGCAGTTCTTC. Its protein is CASNSGYNEQFF.